The rows below give T cell receptor beta chains drawn from one sample of a study of cytotoxic CD8 clonotypes in ibrutinib-treated CLL. Repertoires were generated with immunoSEQ multiplex PCR, while TCRdb's copy carries only in-frame clones and drops some. The repertoire holds some 150,000 clones, around 76% seen once, with 5% to 5.5% in the top ten. Sequenced here: PBMCs, sampled after 24 months of ibrutinib treatment. The receptors were gathered from a human donor with chronic lymphocytic leukemia. CDR3s include the opening cysteine and the closing phenylalanine or tryptophan. The D gene is left open where the match is weak. Not every row has a clone size; where given, it reads once, few, many or a size class.

J gene: TRBJ2-7; V gene: TRBV5-6; D gene: TRBD2; clone size: -; CDR3 length: 17; CDR3 protein: CASSLGASGSPSYEQYF; CDR3 DNA: TGTGCCAGCAGCTTGGGGGCTAGCGGGAGCCCCTCCTACGAGCAGTACTTC
J gene: TRBJ2-2; V gene: TRBV9; D gene: TRBD1; clone size: -; CDR3 length: 16; CDR3 protein: CASSAQGQGVSGELFF; CDR3 DNA: TGTGCCAGCAGCGCCCAGGGACAGGGGGTTTCCGGGGAGCTGTTTTTT
J gene: TRBJ1-2; V gene: TRBV7-9; D gene: -; clone size: -; CDR3 length: 12; CDR3 protein: CASFNRAYGYTF; CDR3 DNA: TGTGCCAGCTTCAACAGGGCCTATGGCTACACCTTC
J gene: TRBJ1-3; V gene: TRBV5-1; D gene: -; clone size: -; CDR3 length: 16; CDR3 protein: CASSLGQISSGNTIYF; CDR3 DNA: TGCGCCAGCAGCTTGGGTCAGATCTCCTCTGGAAACACCATATATTTT
J gene: TRBJ2-7; V gene: TRBV10-3; D gene: TRBD1; clone size: -; CDR3 length: 12; CDR3 protein: CAIRQGAHEQYF; CDR3 DNA: TGTGCCATCAGACAGGGGGCCCACGAGCAGTACTTC
J gene: TRBJ1-6; V gene: TRBV28; D gene: -; clone size: medium-sized; CDR3 length: 15; CDR3 protein: CASSLPPGGTSPLHF; CDR3 DNA: TGTGCCAGCAGTTTACCGCCCGGGGGCACTTCACCCCTCCACTTT
J gene: TRBJ2-7; V gene: TRBV6-5; D gene: -; clone size: -; CDR3 length: 16; CDR3 protein: CASSYSGPPSSYEQYF; CDR3 DNA: TGTGCCAGCAGTTACTCGGGCCCCCCGAGCTCCTACGAGCAGTACTTC
J gene: TRBJ2-3; V gene: TRBV5-4; D gene: -; clone size: -; CDR3 length: 15; CDR3 protein: CASSSGPGWTDTQYF; CDR3 DNA: TGTGCCAGCAGCTCCGGGCCCGGTTGGACAGATACGCAGTATTTT
J gene: TRBJ2-2; V gene: TRBV6-6; D gene: -; clone size: -; CDR3 length: 14; CDR3 protein: CASIGTKRTGELFF; CDR3 DNA: TGTGCCAGCATAGGGACCAAGCGCACCGGGGAGCTGTTTTTT
J gene: TRBJ1-1; V gene: TRBV29-1; D gene: -; clone size: -; CDR3 length: 8; CDR3 protein: CSVEMAFF; CDR3 DNA: TGCAGCGTTGAAATGGCTTTCTTT
J gene: TRBJ2-6; V gene: TRBV9; D gene: -; clone size: -; CDR3 length: 19; CDR3 protein: CASSVGWGRAGSGANVLTF; CDR3 DNA: TGTGCCAGCAGCGTAGGCTGGGGCAGGGCGGGCTCTGGGGCCAACGTCCTGACTTTC
J gene: TRBJ2-1; V gene: TRBV9; D gene: TRBD2; clone size: -; CDR3 length: 16; CDR3 protein: CASSEGGLAGWDEQFF; CDR3 DNA: TGTGCCAGCAGCGAGGGGGGACTAGCGGGGTGGGATGAGCAGTTCTTC
J gene: TRBJ1-1; V gene: TRBV11-3; D gene: -; clone size: -; CDR3 length: 18; CDR3 protein: CASSPGFRVSLGDTEAFF; CDR3 DNA: TGTGCCAGCAGCCCAGGATTTAGGGTGAGCCTCGGGGACACTGAAGCTTTCTTT
J gene: TRBJ2-1; V gene: TRBV2; D gene: -; clone size: -; CDR3 length: 15; CDR3 protein: CASSEGTSGNDEQFF; CDR3 DNA: TGTGCCAGCAGTGAAGGTACCTCCGGTAACGATGAGCAGTTCTTC
J gene: TRBJ2-3; V gene: TRBV5-1; D gene: -; clone size: -; CDR3 length: 15; CDR3 protein: CASSLEGGSTDTQYF; CDR3 DNA: TGCGCCAGCAGCTTGGAGGGGGGAAGCACAGATACGCAGTATTTT
J gene: TRBJ1-2; V gene: TRBV18; D gene: -; clone size: -; CDR3 length: 16; CDR3 protein: CASSPLDSVDGYGYTF; CDR3 DNA: TGTGCCAGCTCACCACTGGACTCGGTTGATGGGTATGGCTACACCTTC
J gene: TRBJ1-3; V gene: TRBV10-3; D gene: TRBD1; clone size: -; CDR3 length: 14; CDR3 protein: CAISAQGAENTIYF; CDR3 DNA: TGTGCCATCAGTGCCCAGGGGGCGGAAAACACCATATATTTT
J gene: TRBJ1-4; V gene: TRBV7-9; D gene: TRBD1; clone size: -; CDR3 length: 15; CDR3 protein: CASSPQTGGPEKLFF; CDR3 DNA: TGTGCCAGCAGCCCCCAGACAGGGGGCCCCGAAAAACTGTTTTTT
J gene: TRBJ1-2; V gene: TRBV11-2; D gene: -; clone size: -; CDR3 length: 14; CDR3 protein: CASSLVWQGGGYTF; CDR3 DNA: TGTGCCAGCAGCTTAGTGTGGCAGGGCGGCGGCTACACCTTC
J gene: TRBJ2-1; V gene: TRBV7-2; D gene: TRBD2; clone size: -; CDR3 length: 12; CDR3 protein: CASTSPGLAQFF; CDR3 DNA: TGTGCCAGCACGTCTCCGGGACTAGCCCAGTTCTTC
J gene: TRBJ2-7; V gene: TRBV4-2; D gene: TRBD2; clone size: few; CDR3 length: 15; CDR3 protein: CASTPGERGVREQYF; CDR3 DNA: TGTGCCAGCACCCCCGGTGAGCGGGGGGTGAGGGAGCAGTACTTC
J gene: TRBJ2-1; V gene: TRBV6-5; D gene: -; clone size: -; CDR3 length: 15; CDR3 protein: CASSYAGPYYNEQFF; CDR3 DNA: TGTGCCAGCAGTTACGCGGGACCGTACTACAATGAGCAGTTCTTC
J gene: TRBJ2-3; V gene: TRBV28; D gene: TRBD2; clone size: -; CDR3 length: 16; CDR3 protein: CASSSGTSGGAGTQYF; CDR3 DNA: TGTGCCAGCAGTTCTGGGACTAGCGGGGGGGCAGGTACGCAGTATTTT
J gene: TRBJ2-3; V gene: TRBV6-5; D gene: -; clone size: -; CDR3 length: 12; CDR3 protein: CASGARGDTQYF; CDR3 DNA: TGTGCCAGCGGAGCCAGGGGTGATACGCAGTATTTT
J gene: TRBJ2-1; V gene: TRBV27; D gene: TRBD2; clone size: -; CDR3 length: 14; CDR3 protein: CASSSSRLANEQFF; CDR3 DNA: TGTGCCAGCAGTTCCTCCCGACTAGCCAATGAGCAGTTCTTC
J gene: TRBJ1-2; V gene: TRBV18; D gene: -; clone size: -; CDR3 length: 13; CDR3 protein: CASTESPMDGYTF; CDR3 DNA: TGTGCCAGCACCGAAAGCCCTATGGATGGCTACACCTTC
J gene: TRBJ2-1; V gene: TRBV4-3; D gene: -; clone size: once; CDR3 length: 16; CDR3 protein: CASSQGWLDSYNEQFF; CDR3 DNA: TGCGCCAGCAGCCAAGGTTGGCTAGACTCCTACAATGAGCAGTTCTTC
J gene: TRBJ1-2; V gene: TRBV7-2; D gene: TRBD1; clone size: -; CDR3 length: 15; CDR3 protein: CASSLGQGEARGYTF; CDR3 DNA: TGTGCCAGCAGCCTGGGCCAGGGGGAGGCGCGCGGCTACACCTTC
J gene: TRBJ2-3; V gene: TRBV21-1; D gene: -; clone size: -; CDR3 length: 16; CDR3 protein: CASSARLAGSTDTQYF; CDR3 DNA: TGTGCCAGCAGCGCCCGACTAGCGGGGAGCACAGATACGCAGTATTTT
J gene: TRBJ2-7; V gene: TRBV28; D gene: -; clone size: -; CDR3 length: 16; CDR3 protein: CASSLGGAGRGYEQYF; CDR3 DNA: TGTGCCAGCAGTTTAGGTGGGGCGGGCAGGGGTTACGAGCAGTACTTC
J gene: TRBJ1-5; V gene: TRBV5-1; D gene: -; clone size: -; CDR3 length: 14; CDR3 protein: CASSAGGLNQPQHF; CDR3 DNA: TGCGCCAGCAGCGCCGGAGGGTTAAATCAGCCCCAGCATTTT
J gene: TRBJ1-4; V gene: TRBV10-3; D gene: -; clone size: -; CDR3 length: 15; CDR3 protein: CAISERVGPLGELFF; CDR3 DNA: TGTGCCATCAGTGAACGGGTGGGTCCCCTCGGAGAACTGTTTTTT
J gene: TRBJ2-5; V gene: TRBV7-8; D gene: TRBD2; clone size: -; CDR3 length: 16; CDR3 protein: CASSLATSGGLETQYF; CDR3 DNA: TGTGCCAGCAGCTTAGCGACTAGCGGGGGTTTGGAGACCCAGTACTTC
J gene: TRBJ2-3; V gene: TRBV11-3; D gene: -; clone size: -; CDR3 length: 13; CDR3 protein: CASSPTTADTQYF; CDR3 DNA: TGTGCCAGCAGCCCCACAACGGCGGATACGCAGTATTTT
J gene: TRBJ2-5; V gene: TRBV4-3; D gene: TRBD2; clone size: once; CDR3 length: 18; CDR3 protein: CASSVGVASGGAGETQYF; CDR3 DNA: TGCGCCAGCAGTGTCGGGGTAGCTAGCGGGGGGGCCGGAGAGACCCAGTACTTC
J gene: TRBJ1-4; V gene: TRBV4-3; D gene: -; clone size: few; CDR3 length: 16; CDR3 protein: CASSHASRGGDEKLFF; CDR3 DNA: TGCGCCAGCAGCCACGCCTCCCGGGGTGGGGATGAAAAACTGTTTTTT